The 2 T cell receptor beta chains reported below all come from one sample, sequenced in a study of T cells in Graves' hyperthyroidism and ophthalmopathy. RNA transcripts served as the template for amplifying TCR beta CDR3 regions. In the first-round RT-PCR of the TCR CDR3, the HTBI primer set was used. Using its own MiXCR run on the multiplex PCR reads, TCRdb lists one record per CDR3 protein. The data show about 590,000 distinct CDR3 sequences, with 15% to 18% seen just once and about 7% held by the top ten. Material for sequencing was blood. The receptors here all came from a woman aged 25-40 years with Graves' hyperthyroidism.

This clonotype showed up many times. V is TRBV2 and J is TRBJ2-5; 8 bases fit TRBD2. V shed 7 bases and J 5 bases; nucleotides not matched to a gene: 6. The CDR3 consists of 13 residues. CDR1 is SNHLY, CDR2 FYNNEI, per germline. The CDR3 sequence: CASILAGYETQYF. The CDR3 nucleotides read TGTGCCAGCATATTAGCGGGATATGAGACCCAGTACTTC.

This clonotype was seen a few times. V usage is TRBV10-3 and J usage is TRBJ2-1; D is uncertain. CDR3 length equals 12 residues. Germline CDR1 and CDR2: ENHRY and SYGVKD. V dropped 4 bases and J dropped 6 bases, with 7 bases sitting between them. For the CDR3, the DNA is TGTGCCATCAGTGTTGAGCGCAATGAGCAGTTCTTC. This codes for CAISVERNEQFF.